This is a list of T cell receptor beta chains from one sample in a study of blood T cell repertoires in COVID-19. The table came from immunoSEQ multiplex PCR; TCRdb's copy has only in-frame clones and leaves some out. The sample contains 110,000 or so clones, 75% to 90% of which appear only once. The source material was peripheral blood. The source is a woman in her sixties or seventies with COVID-19, enrolled during active disease. The CDR3 runs from the conserved cysteine through the conserved F or W. Fields, in order: V gene, J gene, CDR3 protein.

TRBV4-2	TRBJ2-7	CASSQDGTGRRYEQYF
TRBV19	TRBJ1-5	CASSTGTGDQPQHF
TRBV9	TRBJ1-4	CASSSRGEKLFF
TRBV29-1	TRBJ1-1	CSVTRRMNTEAFF
TRBV11-2	TRBJ2-1	CASSPWAGPRSYNEQFF
TRBV4-2	TRBJ2-1	CASSQDLASGLDEQFF
TRBV6-5	TRBJ2-1	CASSLKGREQFF
TRBV11-2	TRBJ2-5	CASSLRTSVKTQYF
TRBV19	TRBJ1-2	CASSLGSINYGYTF
TRBV24-1	TRBJ2-1	CATSDEGLANYNEQFF
TRBV15	TRBJ2-7	CATSGGGNSLYEQYF
TRBV6-5	TRBJ1-3	CASIGSGANTIYF
TRBV28	TRBJ1-2	CASSARDRIHGYTF
TRBV20-1	TRBJ2-5	CSAPQETQYF
TRBV6-2/TRBV6-3	TRBJ1-5	CASSQEAWPQHF
TRBV20-1	TRBJ2-7	CSAGQGGEQYF
TRBV3-1/TRBV3-2	TRBJ2-7	CASRSDRYPNYEQYF
TRBV11-2	TRBJ1-2	CASSIRDRGLGYTF
TRBV5-1	TRBJ2-5	CASSPSGGAEETQYF
TRBV4-3	TRBJ1-4	CASSQDSDRREKLFF
TRBV18	TRBJ1-4	CASSNEAIEKLFF
TRBV27	TRBJ1-2	CASSPRGGDYGYTF
TRBV6-4	TRBJ2-3	CASSDSWQDTDTQYF
TRBV3-1/TRBV3-2	TRBJ2-1	CASSPQGLHEQFF
TRBV19	TRBJ1-1	CASSPSGLFNTEAFF
TRBV9	TRBJ1-2	CASSVAPIIQGLGYGYTF
TRBV7-2	TRBJ1-5	CASSFGDQPQHF
TRBV7-3	TRBJ2-2	CASRPAGARNTGELFF
TRBV27	TRBJ1-3	CASSTTGLGPASGNTIYF
TRBV5-1	TRBJ2-7	CASSLGQGDEQYF
TRBV5-1	TRBJ1-3	CASSISSGNTIYF
TRBV27	TRBJ1-2	CASSFIDRDYGYTF
TRBV27	TRBJ1-6	CASSLEGYRSPLHF
TRBV29-1	TRBJ2-3	CSALTWRADTQYF
TRBV2	TRBJ2-7	CASGRDISYEQYF
TRBV19	TRBJ1-2	CASSVPLGDSDYGYTF
TRBV5-5	TRBJ2-5	CASSRTSGGAFETQYF
TRBV9	TRBJ1-1	CASTGTGLTEAFF
TRBV18	TRBJ2-5	CASSLLPSGGNQETQYF
TRBV7-2	TRBJ1-1	CASRAGGGRAFF
TRBV5-6	TRBJ1-6	CASSLYSREVWNSPLHF
TRBV7-9	TRBJ1-2	CASSRQENYGYTF
TRBV27	TRBJ1-1	CASLPWGDNTEAFF
TRBV5-1	TRBJ1-4	CASSFAGQSEKLFF
TRBV6-1	TRBJ1-2	CASSEVTGDGYTF
TRBV12-2	TRBJ1-6	CASRLVVRGKASPLHF
TRBV24-1	TRBJ2-1	CATSDFTTSVNSYNEQFF
TRBV9	TRBJ1-2	CASSVELAFGYGYTF
TRBV7-9	TRBJ1-1	CASSFGGRATEAFF
TRBV30	TRBJ2-3	CAWSVYPSGGTDTQYF
TRBV3-1/TRBV3-2	TRBJ1-2	CASSGGRQSSNYGYTF
TRBV9	TRBJ2-1	CASSILARRSYNEQFF
TRBV4-3	TRBJ1-1	CASSQGTGRTEAFF
TRBV5-5	TRBJ1-5	CASSLDRGESNQPQHF
TRBV7-3	TRBJ2-3	CASSPLAGLDTQYF